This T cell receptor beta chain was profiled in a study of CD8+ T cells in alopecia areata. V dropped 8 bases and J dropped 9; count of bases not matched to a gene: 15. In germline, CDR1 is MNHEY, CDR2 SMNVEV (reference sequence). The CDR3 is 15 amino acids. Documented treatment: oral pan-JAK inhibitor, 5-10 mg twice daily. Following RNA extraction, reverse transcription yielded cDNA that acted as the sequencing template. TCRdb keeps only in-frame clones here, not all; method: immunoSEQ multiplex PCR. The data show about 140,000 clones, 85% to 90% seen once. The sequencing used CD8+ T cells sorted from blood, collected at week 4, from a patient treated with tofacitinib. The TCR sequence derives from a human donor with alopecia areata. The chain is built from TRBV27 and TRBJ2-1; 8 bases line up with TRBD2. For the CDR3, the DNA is TGTGCCAGCCTACCGGGACTAGGAGTCTTCAGTGAGCAGTTCTTC. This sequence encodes CASLPGLGVFSEQFF.